This TCR beta chain was profiled in a study of shared clonotypes between healthy human individuals (TCRdb year 2020). For the wider study: Two women and a few men aged 18 to 49 years were included in the cohort. Per donor, three plates each were used for CD4 naive and CD4 memory, two for CD8 naive, and one for CD8 memory. Blood TCR repertoires of about five healthy adults were deeply sequenced to estimate repertoire size and the extent of clonotype sharing between individuals. To increase sequencing depth and limit assay-specific biases, TCR repertoire library preparation and sequencing were carried out by different laboratories using diverse techniques. Leukapheresis yielded between about 0.85 and 10 billion PBMCs per donor.

This clone was counted a few times. Its antigen is not yet known. Base qualities are not at hand, and no much larger clone is one base apart. CD8 naive samples consisted of CD45RO-negative cells that were positively selected for CCR7, yielding a CD45RA+CCR7+ population without TemRA cells. Donors were healthy HIV-negative adults with no recently reported acute infections or vaccinations. Every donor was a Caucasian adult residing in Nashville, Tennessee, USA. Blood was obtained by leukapheresis, after which PBMCs were separated by Ficoll-Histopaque density gradient centrifugation and cryopreserved in liquid nitrogen vapor phase. Analytical flow cytometry was used to check the purity and quantity of each magnetically sorted T cell population. Genomic DNA was isolated from every sorted fraction and measured by UV absorbance on a Nanodrop 2000c. Using the deep immunoSEQ assay, multiplex PCR amplified TCR CDR3 regions from genomic DNA. For each cell subset, the extracted genomic DNA was distributed evenly across all wells of several immunoSEQ 96-well plates, and each plate served as one replicate. For sorted subsets, about 200 ng genomic DNA, equal to some 28,000 T cell genomes, was loaded into each replicate PCR. Purified libraries were quantified with a Qubit 3.0 fluorometer, sized on a Bioanalyzer 2100, and re-quantified with the KAPA Library Quantification kit. Every immunoSEQ 96-well plate was sequenced on a dedicated single-read 150-cycle Illumina NextSeq 550 flow cell. As for the original processing: Because the immunoSEQ output included only junctional sequences and no quality scores, the filtering could not be the same as the filtering used for full-length reads. To assign V/J genes and CDR3, sequences were annotated against IMGT germline references using PyIR, a Python wrapper for IgBLAST v1.9. Reads with weak V/J assignments (E-value above 1e-6), missing CDR3, stop codons, out-of-frame junctions, or ambiguous translated residues were removed. V3J clonotypes were defined as sequences sharing the same inferred V gene, J gene, and CDR3 amino acid sequence. Percentage overlap between repertoires was calculated by dividing the number of shared unique clonotypes by the size of the smaller repertoire. Richness of each repertoire was evaluated using RTK rarefaction, the Chao1 estimator, and Recon v2.1 estimates of unobserved clonotypes. Generation probabilities were computed with OLGA for all TCRbeta clonotypes obtained by the gDNA method from four donors. In TCRdb, the immuneACCESS table is reduced to in-frame sequences with V and J assigned. These tables do not hold every clone; where another copy was compared, an unresolved V gene accounts for under half, and the others remain unexplained. The V and J calls and the clone size are those of that table, but D and trimming were determined from the DNA. A total of approximately 2,000,000 clones appear in this sample, 90% to 95% of them only once. The ten biggest clones cover under 2% of the sample.

Taken from cysteine to phenylalanine, the CDR3 has 15 residues. The DNA shown is the 45-base CDR3, in frame from base 1. Taken from the germline V gene, the CDR1 and CDR2 loops are SGHVS and FQNEAQ. For this chain, trimming is 3 bases at the V end and 5 bases at the J end, and the number of junction bases without a gene match is 7. The paper's findings and limits, for the study overall: Even with the large sequencing depth, rarefaction of the sorted-subset datasets indicated that sequencing was incomplete. Naive subsets generally had larger estimated clonotype richness than memory subsets. Pairwise subsampling led to the expectation that sequencing depth would affect the degree of clonotype sharing among donors. Sampling was limited to blood, and TCR repertoires in tissue likely differ from TCR repertoires in blood. When a few donors were compared, the shared fraction of clonotypes was about 5% for naive CD4, about 4% for naive CD8, 2% to 2.5% for memory CD4, and 0.3% to 0.5% for memory CD8. Compared with non-shared clonotypes, the clonotypes found in all four sorted-subset donors had higher generation probabilities. The small number of donors limited the genetic and exposure-history diversity represented.

The sequence is built from TRBV7-8 and TRBJ1-5, with 7 middle bases fitting TRBD1. The clonotype originates from a man aged 18 to 30 in good health. Some clones in this sample may be carry-over from other donors' samples. The specimen sequenced was naive CD8+ T cells from PBMCs. The sample's cell subset or site label is to be understood as: CD45RA+CCR7+. The bases read TGTGCCAGCAGCTTCGACAGGGTGGAGGATCAGCCCCAGCATTTT. It translates as CASSFDRVEDQPQHF.